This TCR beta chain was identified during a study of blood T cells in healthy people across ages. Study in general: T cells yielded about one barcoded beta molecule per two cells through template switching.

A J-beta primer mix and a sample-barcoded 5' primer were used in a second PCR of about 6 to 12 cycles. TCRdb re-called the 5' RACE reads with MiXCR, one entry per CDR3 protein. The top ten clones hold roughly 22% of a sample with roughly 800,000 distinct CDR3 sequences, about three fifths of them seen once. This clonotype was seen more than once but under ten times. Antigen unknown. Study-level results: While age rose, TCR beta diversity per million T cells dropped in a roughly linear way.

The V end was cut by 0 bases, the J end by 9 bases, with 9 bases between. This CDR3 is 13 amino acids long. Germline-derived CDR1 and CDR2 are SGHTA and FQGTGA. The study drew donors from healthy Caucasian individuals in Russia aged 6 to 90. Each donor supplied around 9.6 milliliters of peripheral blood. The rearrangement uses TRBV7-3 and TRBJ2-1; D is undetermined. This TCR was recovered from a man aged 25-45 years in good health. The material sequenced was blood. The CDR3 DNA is TGTGCCAGCAGCTTAACGTCTGACTCTGAGCAGTTCTTC. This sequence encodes CASSLTSDSEQFF.